One T cell receptor beta chain is described in this entry. The CDR3 length is 12 residues. V shed 8 bases and J shed 6 bases, with 11 bases lying between them. The source of the sample is a study of blood T cell repertoires in COVID-19. How the authors handled the data: Reference gene primer amplification yielded estimated nucleated cell counts. The repertoire was sequenced with immunoSEQ multiplex PCR; TCRdb's copy has only in-frame clones and lacks some. V and J calls and clone size are given by that table; D and trimming were obtained from the DNA. The data contain about 210,000 clones, about 86% of them singletons.

The chain has TRBV12-3 or TRBV12-4 and TRBJ1-5; D gene uncertain. This sequence originates from a man between 60 and 75 years old who had recovered from COVID-19. The sequencing input was peripheral blood. Here the CDR3 reads CASQPEGQPQHF. DNA of the CDR3: TGTGCCAGCCAGCCTGAGGGTCAGCCCCAGCATTTT.